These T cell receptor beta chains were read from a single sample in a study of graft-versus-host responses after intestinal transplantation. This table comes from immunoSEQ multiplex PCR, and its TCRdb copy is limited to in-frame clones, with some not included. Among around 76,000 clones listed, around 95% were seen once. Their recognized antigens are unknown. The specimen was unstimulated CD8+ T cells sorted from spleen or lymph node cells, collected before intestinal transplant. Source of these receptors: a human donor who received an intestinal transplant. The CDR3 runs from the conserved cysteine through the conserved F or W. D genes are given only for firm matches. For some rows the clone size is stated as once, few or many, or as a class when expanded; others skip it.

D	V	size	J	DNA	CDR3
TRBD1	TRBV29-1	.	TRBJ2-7	TGCAGCGTTGAAGATCACAGGGGAATCGAGCAGTACTTC	CSVEDHRGIEQYF
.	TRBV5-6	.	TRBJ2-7	TGTGCCAGCAGCTTTATGGGGCAAACTTACGAGCAGTACTTC	CASSFMGQTYEQYF
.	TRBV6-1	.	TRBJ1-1	TGTGCCAGCAGTGCGGACAGTGAAGCTTTCTTT	CASSADSEAFF
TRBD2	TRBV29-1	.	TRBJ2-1	TGCAGCGCTCACGAGGGACTAGCGGGAGGCTCCTTCTACAATGAGCAGTTCTTC	CSAHEGLAGGSFYNEQFF
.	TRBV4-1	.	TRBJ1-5	TGCGCCAGCAGCCAAGATCGGACCAGAAAAGATCAGCCCCAGCATTTT	CASSQDRTRKDQPQHF
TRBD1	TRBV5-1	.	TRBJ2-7	TGCGCCAGCAGCCTAGGACAGGGGTTTAGCCTCGAGCAGTACTTC	CASSLGQGFSLEQYF
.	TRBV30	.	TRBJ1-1	TGTGCCTGGAGTGATGGGAACACTGAAGCTTTCTTT	CAWSDGNTEAFF
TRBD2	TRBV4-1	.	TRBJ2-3	TGCGCCAGCAGCCAAGACCGAGCGGGACCCACAGATACGCAGTATTTT	CASSQDRAGPTDTQYF
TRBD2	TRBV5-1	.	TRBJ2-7	TGCGCCAGCAGCTTGGTTAGCGGGAGCCTCTACGAGCAGTACTTC	CASSLVSGSLYEQYF
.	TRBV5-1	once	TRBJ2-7	TGCGCCAGCAGCTTCGGGATGGGCTACGAGCAGTACTTC	CASSFGMGYEQYF
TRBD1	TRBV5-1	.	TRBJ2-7	TGCGCCAGCAGCTTGGGACAGGGGGCTTACGAGCAGTACTTC	CASSLGQGAYEQYF
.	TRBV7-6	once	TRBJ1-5	TGTGCCAGCAGCTTAGAGGGCTGGGGGAATCAGCCCCAGCATTTT	CASSLEGWGNQPQHF
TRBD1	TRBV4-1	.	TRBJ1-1	TGCGCCAGCAGTCAATGGACAGGAACTGAAGCTTTCTTT	CASSQWTGTEAFF
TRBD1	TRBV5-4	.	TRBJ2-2	TGTGCCAGCAGGAGACAGGGGGCGGACACCGGGGAGCTGTTTTTT	CASRRQGADTGELFF
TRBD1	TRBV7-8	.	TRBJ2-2	TGTGCCAGCAGCTTGAGGACAGGAGACCCGGCCCCGTACCCGAACACCGGGGAGCTGTTTTTT	CASSLRTGDPAPYPNTGELFF
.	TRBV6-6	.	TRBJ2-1	TGTGCCAGCAGTTACTCCCAAAGTAATGAGCAGTTCTTC	CASSYSQSNEQFF
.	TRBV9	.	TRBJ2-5	TGTGCCAGCAGCGTAGGAATAGCCGAAACCAGAGAGACCCAGTACTTC	CASSVGIAETRETQYF
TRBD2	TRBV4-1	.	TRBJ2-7	TGCGCCAGCAGCCAAGAGAGTCGGCGGGAGCCCCTCTACGAGCAGTACTTC	CASSQESRREPLYEQYF
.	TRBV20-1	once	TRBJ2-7	TGCAGTGCCCCCTACAGGGACGAGCAGTACTTC	CSAPYRDEQYF
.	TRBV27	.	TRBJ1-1	TGTGCCAGCAGTTTGGGGAGGGGAGGCACTGAAGCTTTCTTT	CASSLGRGGTEAFF
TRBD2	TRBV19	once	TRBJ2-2	TGTGCCAGTCACCAGGCTAGCGGGAGGTCCGGGAAGCTGTTTTTT	CASHQASGRSGKLFF
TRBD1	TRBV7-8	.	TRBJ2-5	TGTGCCAGCAGCCACCGGGACAGGGGCCAAGAGACCCAGTACTTC	CASSHRDRGQETQYF
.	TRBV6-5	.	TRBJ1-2	TGTGCCAGCAGTTACCGCGCTCCGGGAGGACTGGATGGCTACACCTTC	CASSYRAPGGLDGYTF
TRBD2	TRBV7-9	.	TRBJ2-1	TGTGCCAGCAGCCCCAAAGCGGGAGGGGGCTACAATGAGCAGTTCTTC	CASSPKAGGGYNEQFF
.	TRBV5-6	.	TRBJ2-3	TGTGCCAGCAGCTTCTCGGTGGAACACGCAGATACGCAGTATTTT	CASSFSVEHADTQYF